Listed below are T cell receptor beta chains from one sample, sequenced in a study of control samples from healthy donors and cancer patients. Clones were read by immunoSEQ multiplex PCR, and TCRdb kept only the in-frame ones, dropping some. The table records fewer than 300,000 clones, more than 65% of them present only once. The sample was PBMCs. Source of these receptors: an older woman with lung cancer. Both conserved end residues are part of each CDR3. The D gene is left open where the match is weak. Size values are once, few and many counts, or a class for expanded clones, and some rows have none.

D gene,V gene,J gene,clone size,CDR3 protein,CDR3 DNA
TRBD1,TRBV28,TRBJ2-7,-,CASSSGTGGPYEQYF,TGTGCCAGCAGTTCCGGGACAGGGGGTCCCTACGAGCAGTACTTC
-,TRBV21-1,TRBJ2-3,-,CASSPGRGVSTDTQYF,TGTGCCAGCAGCCCAGGGCGGGGGGTGAGCACAGATACGCAGTATTTT
-,TRBV7-6,TRBJ1-2,-,CASSSGSQPYGYTF,TGTGCCAGCAGCTCCGGGTCCCAACCCTATGGCTACACCTTC
TRBD2,TRBV5-1,TRBJ2-7,-,CASSLGSGAAYEQYF,TGCGCCAGCAGCTTGGGTAGCGGGGCCGCCTACGAGCAGTACTTC
TRBD1,TRBV7-9,TRBJ1-4,-,CASSPRTGIEKLFF,TGTGCCAGCAGCCCAAGGACAGGGATCGAAAAACTGTTTTTT
-,TRBV4-1,TRBJ1-1,-,CASSQRALVTEAFF,TGCGCCAGCAGCCAGAGGGCCCTCGTCACTGAAGCTTTCTTT
TRBD1,TRBV11-2,TRBJ1-4,once,CASSFLGQGREKLFF,TGTGCCAGCAGCTTCCTAGGACAGGGTAGGGAAAAACTGTTTTTT
-,TRBV5-8,TRBJ1-3,few,CASSQEGSFGASSGNTIYF,TGTGCCAGCAGCCAAGAAGGTTCTTTCGGGGCCAGCTCTGGAAACACCATATATTTT
TRBD1,TRBV5-6,TRBJ1-6,once,CASSLGAGGNSPLHF,TGTGCCAGCAGCTTGGGGGCAGGGGGAAATTCACCCCTCCACTTT
TRBD1,TRBV6-5,TRBJ1-2,-,CASRGAGGGGYTF,TGTGCCAGCAGGGGGGCAGGGGGCGGTGGCTACACCTTC
TRBD1,TRBV19,TRBJ1-1,few,CASRAPGQGTEAFF,TGTGCCAGTAGGGCCCCGGGACAGGGGACTGAAGCTTTCTTT
-,TRBV6-5,TRBJ1-3,-,CASVGGNTIYF,TGTGCCAGCGTTGGGGGAAACACCATATATTTT
-,TRBV25-1,TRBJ2-7,-,CASSDIVGRPGYEQYF,TGTGCCAGCAGTGACATTGTTGGGAGGCCCGGGTACGAGCAGTACTTC
-,TRBV7-7,TRBJ1-4,many,CASSLAATTELFF,TGTGCTAGCAGCTTAGCCGCGACAACCGAACTGTTTTTT
TRBD1,TRBV5-1,TRBJ2-3,few,CASTRGLRTDTQYF,TGCGCCAGCACAAGGGGGCTTCGCACAGATACGCAGTATTTT
-,TRBV2,TRBJ2-5,-,CASSQGAQYF,TGTGCCAGCAGTCAGGGAGCCCAGTACTTC
-,TRBV6-5,TRBJ2-7,medium-sized,CASSYSGAGAYEQYF,TGTGCCAGCAGTTACTCTGGGGCAGGGGCCTACGAGCAGTACTTC
-,TRBV3-1/TRBV3-2,TRBJ1-2,-,CASSPGTPRGCTF,TGTGCCAGCAGCCCGGGGACACCTCGGGGGTGCACCTTC
-,TRBV5-4,TRBJ1-2,-,CASSFGREVDGYTF,TGTGCCAGCAGCTTCGGCAGGGAGGTGGATGGCTACACCTTC
TRBD2,TRBV6-1,TRBJ2-5,few,CASSETGGQETQYF,TGTGCCAGCAGTGAAACGGGGGGGCAGGAGACCCAGTACTTC
-,TRBV7-8,TRBJ2-1,-,CASSFPGLHSYNEQFF,TGTGCCAGCAGCTTTCCGGGACTCCACTCCTACAATGAGCAGTTCTTC
-,TRBV20-1,TRBJ2-4,-,CSASSGAKNIQYF,TGCAGTGCTAGTTCCGGAGCCAAAAACATTCAGTACTTC